Following are 24 T cell receptor beta chains from one sample sequenced in a study of cytomegalovirus exposure and HLA in healthy donors. Vbeta (60) and Jbeta (13) primers were used in the PCR. Sequencing used immunoSEQ multiplex PCR; TCRdb keeps in-frame clones, though not all of them. The sample has 200,000 or so clones. The sample consisted of PBMCs. The origin of the receptors is a boy aged 5 to 17 in good health and CMV-seronegative.

DNA for the CDR3: TGCGCCAGCAGCGCCCAGGGCGGAAACTATGGCTACACCTTC. Translation gives CASSAQGGNYGYTF. V gene TRBV5-1 combines with J gene TRBJ1-2, with D possibly TRBD1 on 5 matching bases. Per the germline V gene, CDR1 is SGHRS and CDR2 is YFSETQ. V dropped 4 bases and J dropped 2 bases, with 12 bases sitting between them. The CDR3 spans 14 residues.

This sequence joins TRBV7-9 and TRBJ2-7; tentative D call: TRBD2 (6 bases). Germline assignment: CDR1 SEHNR and CDR2 FQNEAQ (reference sequence). V lost 5 bases and J 5 bases, leaving 16 bases between the germline ends. The length of the CDR3 is 14 residues. The CDR3 is CASSPNRGFNEQYF. CDR3 bases: TGTGCCAGCAGCCCGAATCGGGGGTTCAACGAGCAGTACTTC.

CDR3 sequence (DNA): TGTGCCAGCAGTTCTCCAAGCCACAGGGGGCCGGGCACCGGGGAGCTGTTTTTT. Its protein is CASSSPSHRGPGTGELFF. The chain is built from TRBV27 and TRBJ2-2, with 9 bases that match TRBD1. The CDR3 has 18 amino acids. CDR1 is MNHEY and CDR2 is SMNVEV in the germline V gene (reference sequence). The J segment lost 4 bases and the V segment lost 4 bases, leaving 13 bases of the junction unmatched.

The chain couples TRBV18 to TRBJ1-5; D possibly corresponds to TRBD1 (5 bases). CDR3 size: 12 residues. Trimming pared 4 bases from V and 11 bases from J, leaving 12 bases between. CDR1 and CDR2 from the germline V gene are KGHSH and LQKENI. CDR3 sequence: CASSRGGGAQHF. The CDR3 DNA is TGTGCCAGCTCACGTGGCGGGGGGGCCCAGCATTTT.

Here the CDR3 DNA reads TGTGCCAGCAGCCTCGACAGAAATGAGCAGTTCTTC. This translates into CASSLDRNEQFF. The rearrangement joins TRBV7-2 to TRBJ2-1; a possible D gene is TRBD1 (5 bases). Germline V gives CDR1 SGHTA, CDR2 FQGNSA. V gave up 5 bases and J gave up 7 bases, with 9 bases separating them. The CDR3 has 12 residues.

In nucleotides, the CDR3 is TGTGCCAGCAGTCCCAGGGGACCGCCGAAGGAGCAGTACTTC. Translated: CASSPRGPPKEQYF. The chain couples TRBV27 to TRBJ2-7; tentatively, D is TRBD1 (6 bases). From germline, CDR1 is MNHEY and CDR2 SMNVEV (reference sequence). The CDR3 extends over 14 amino acids. V dropped 5 bases and J dropped 7 bases, with 18 bases sitting between them.

The chain uses TRBV29-1 and TRBJ2-1, with 7 bases aligning to TRBD1. The CDR3 has 14 residues. The trim removed 4 bases at V and 2 bases at J, leaving 5 bases unmatched. Germline-derived CDR1 and CDR2 are SQVTM and ANQGSEA. Written as DNA, the CDR3 is TGCAGCGTTGCAACAGGGGTCCCCTACAATGAGCAGTTCTTC. Its translation is CSVATGVPYNEQFF.

The CDR3 DNA sequence: TGTGCCAGCAGCTTCGCCGGACAGGGCTATTACAATGAGCAGTTCTTC. It yields the protein CASSFAGQGYYNEQFF. This chain uses TRBV7-6 with TRBJ2-1; 8 bases line up with TRBD1. The V gene's germline CDR1 is SGHVS and CDR2 FNYEAQ. V was pared by 3 bases and J by 4 bases, with 8 bases of the junction left unmatched. CDR3 size: 16 residues. The entire variable domain, with the rest obtained from reference TRBV7-6 and TRBJ2-1, is as follows: GAGVSQSPRYKVTKRGQDVALRCDPISGHVSLYWYRQALGQGPEFLTYFNYEAQQDKSGLPNDRFSAERPEGSISTLTIQRTEQRDSAMYRCASSFAGQGYYNEQFFGPGTRLTVL.

V usage is TRBV6-5 and J usage is TRBJ2-5; D gene ambiguous. The J call may be in error: the DNA end matches TRBJ2-7 better. The CDR3 has 15 residues. The V gene's germline CDR1 is MNHEY and CDR2 SVGAGI. The CDR3 spells CASRPREQTSYEQYF. The DNA of the CDR3 is TGTGCCAGCAGACCCCGAGAGCAAACCTCCTACGAGCAGTACTTC.

The chain is built from TRBV5-1 and TRBJ2-3; no reliable D call. The CDR3 extends over 14 amino acids. The germline gives CDR1 SGHRS, CDR2 YFSETQ. Trimming pared 0 bases from V and 0 bases from J, leaving 5 bases between. CDR3 nucleotides: TGCGCCAGCAGCTTGGCCGCGAGCACAGATACGCAGTATTTT. Protein sequence: CASSLAASTDTQYF.

V gene TRBV7-2 combines with J gene TRBJ2-5, with 12 positions matching TRBD2. V trimming: 3 bases; J trimming: 5 bases; junction bases outside the gene matches: 10. Germline CDR1 SGHTA, CDR2 FQGNSA. The CDR3 length is 17 residues. The CDR3 reads CASSFHPSGGVRETQYF. The CDR3 DNA follows: TGTGCCAGCAGCTTTCACCCTAGCGGGGGGGTACGGGAGACCCAGTACTTC.

The chain carries TRBV7-9 and TRBJ2-2; TRBD1 agrees at 8 bases. The V gene's germline CDR1 is SEHNR and CDR2 FQNEAQ (reference sequence). V shed 5 bases, J shed 2 bases, and the junction held 4 bases outside the gene matches. The CDR3 extends over 15 amino acids. The CDR3 spells CASSPGQDNTGELFF. CDR3 nucleotides: TGTGCCAGCAGCCCGGGACAGGATAACACCGGGGAGCTGTTTTTT. Full variable domain (rest looked up from reference TRBV7-9 and TRBJ2-2): DTGVSQNPRHKITKRGQNVTFRCDPISEHNRLYWYRQTLGQGPEFLTYFQNEAQLEKSRLLSDRFSAERPKGSFSTLEIQRTEQGDSAMYLCASSPGQDNTGELFFGEGSRLTVL.

This sequence joins TRBV6-5 and TRBJ2-7; D is unclear. CDR1 and CDR2 from the germline V gene are MNHEY and SVGAGI. The CDR3 contains 14 residues. The V and J ends lost 0 bases and 2 bases respectively, with 8 bases between them. CDR3 loop: CASSYSSEAYEQYF. DNA for the CDR3: TGTGCCAGCAGTTACTCGAGCGAGGCCTACGAGCAGTACTTC.

The V call is TRBV4-1, the J call TRBJ2-2, with no clear D. The germline CDR1 and CDR2 sequences are MGHRA and YSYEKL. The ends were cut back, 1 base at V and 6 bases at J, with 6 bases in the middle. The CDR3 has 13 residues. This CDR3 is CASSQVVPGELFF. CDR3 sequence (DNA): TGCGCCAGCAGCCAAGTCGTCCCCGGGGAGCTGTTTTTT.

This sequence joins TRBV9 and TRBJ1-4; 7 bases match TRBD1. In germline, CDR1 is SGDLS, CDR2 YYNGEE. Trimming at V came to 4 bases and at J to 8 bases, leaving 8 bases not matched to a gene. CDR3 length: 14 amino acids. CDR3 sequence reads: CASSPSGGGEKLFF. CDR3 sequence (DNA): TGTGCCAGCAGCCCCTCAGGGGGTGGCGAAAAACTGTTTTTT. The full variable domain, its missing parts supplied by reference TRBV9 and TRBJ1-4, is DSGVTQTPKHLITATGQRVTLRCSPRSGDLSVYWYQQSLDQGLQFLIQYYNGEERAKGNILERFSAQQFPDLHSELNLSSLELGDSALYFCASSPSGGGEKLFFGSGTQLSVL.

The chain has TRBV27 and TRBJ2-7; the match to TRBD1 covers 7 bases. Germline V gene sequence: CDR1 MNHEY, CDR2 SMNVEV (reference sequence). V shed 5 bases, J shed 9 bases, and the junction held 4 bases outside the gene matches. The CDR3 is made up of 11 amino acids. The CDR3 loop reads CASSDRVGQYF. CDR3 in DNA: TGTGCCAGCAGTGACAGGGTTGGGCAGTACTTC.

The V and J genes are TRBV9 and TRBJ2-1, with 8 bases matching TRBD2. This CDR3 spans 15 amino acids. V lost 3 bases and J lost 6; bases outside the gene matches: 8. CDR1 and CDR2 from the germline V gene are SGDLS and YYNGEE. The CDR3 DNA reads as TGTGCCAGCAGCGCCGGGGGGGCTGGGGGCAATGAGCAGTTCTTC. Its protein is CASSAGGAGGNEQFF.

This chain joins TRBV4-1 and TRBJ1-1; D remains ambiguous. Germline assignment: CDR1 MGHRA and CDR2 YSYEKL. V gave up 4 bases and J gave up 1 base, with 7 bases separating them. This CDR3 is built from 13 residues. CDR3 in DNA: TGCGCCAGCAGCCCCCGACAGAACACTGAAGCTTTCTTT. This codes for CASSPRQNTEAFF.

The chain couples TRBV10-1 to TRBJ1-4, with 7 bases fitting TRBD1. With 0 bases clipped from V and 5 bases from J, the junction kept 9 bases outside the gene matches. CDR3 size: 17 residues. Looked up from germline, CDR1 is WNHNN and CDR2 is SYGVQD (reference sequence). The CDR3 DNA follows: TGCGCCAGCAGTGAGTCGCCCCCGGGACAGCAGAATGAAAAACTGTTTTTT. Translated: CASSESPPGQQNEKLFF.

This sequence joins TRBV19 and TRBJ1-5; no clear D gene. Germline CDR1 LNHDA, CDR2 SQIVND (reference sequence). Trimming removed 7 bases from V and 6 bases from J, with 4 bases in between. The CDR3 runs to 10 residues. The CDR3 here is CASNTQPQHF. DNA for the CDR3: TGTGCCAGTAACACTCAGCCCCAGCATTTT. Full variable domain (remainder filled in from reference TRBV19 and TRBJ1-5): DGGITQSPKYLFRKEGQNVTLSCEQNLNHDAMYWYRQDPGQGLRLIYYSQIVNDFQKGDIAEGYSVSREKKESFPLTVTSAQKNPTAFYLCASNTQPQHFGDGTRLSIL.

The chain couples TRBV7-2 to TRBJ1-1; 10 bases align to TRBD1. CDR3 length: 15 amino acids. Germline CDR1 and CDR2: SGHTA and FQGNSA. V was pared by 4 bases and J by 4 bases, with 6 bases of the junction left unmatched. CDR3 nucleotide sequence: TGTGCCAGCAGCTCGGGGACAGGGGTCGGCACTGAAGCTTTCTTT. As protein: CASSSGTGVGTEAFF.

V gene TRBV5-1 combines with J gene TRBJ1-6, with 7 bases that match TRBD1. This CDR3 has 14 amino acids. Germline V CDR1 and CDR2: SGHRS, YFSETQ. J was trimmed by 10 bases and V by 4 bases; bases with no gene match: 8. CDR3 bases: TGCGCCAGCAGCCAAATGACAGGGAACTCACCCCTCCACTTT. Its protein is CASSQMTGNSPLHF.

The chain has TRBV2 and TRBJ1-5; D remains unclear. Germline V gene data show CDR1 as SNHLY and CDR2 as FYNNEI. This CDR3 region has 13 residues. The V end was cut by 5 bases, the J end by 4 bases, with 9 bases between. The CDR3 sequence: CASSREPNQPQHF. The CDR3 DNA reads TGTGCCAGCAGTCGCGAACCTAATCAGCCCCAGCATTTT.

The genes are TRBV6-9 and TRBJ1-3; tentatively, D is TRBD1 (6 bases). Germline assignment: CDR1 MNHGY and CDR2 SVAAGI. This CDR3 contains 13 residues. Trimming removed 8 bases at V and 2 bases at J, with 10 bases between. CDR3 DNA: TGTGCCAGCCCCGGACAGCCTGGAAACACCATATATTTT. It is translated as CASPGQPGNTIYF.